One and the same sample provided the 10 T cell receptor beta chains below, sequenced in a study of T cell responses to AZD1222 COVID-19 vaccine. Only in-frame clones appear in the TCRdb table, and some are missing; sequencing was by immunoSEQ multiplex PCR. The data contain over 120,000 clones, about 92% of them singletons. Material: peripheral blood, obtained on day 0 of AZD1222 vaccination. The receptors were gathered from an adult in good health.

The J gene is TRBJ2-1, the V gene TRBV7-2; 7 bases are a match to TRBD2. Germline V lookup: CDR1 SGHTA, CDR2 FQGNSA. The CDR3 is 15 amino acids. V lost 3 bases and J lost 4; bases outside the gene matches: 6. The CDR3 here is CASSFGGGAYNEQFF. Written as DNA, the CDR3 is TGTGCCAGCAGCTTTGGCGGGGGAGCTTACAATGAGCAGTTCTTC.

This clone was counted between two and nine times. The rearrangement links TRBV20-1 to TRBJ2-7, with D unresolved. The CDR3 has 11 residues. V shed 3 bases and J shed 2 bases, with 5 bases lying between them. The germline gives CDR1 DFQATT, CDR2 SNEGSKA (reference sequence). The CDR3, as DNA: TGCAGTGCTAGTAAGGCCTACGAGCAGTACTTC. Protein product: CSASKAYEQYF.

V gene TRBV6-5 combines with J gene TRBJ1-2; no firm D call. The germline gives CDR1 MNHEY, CDR2 SVGAGI. The ends were cut back, 7 bases at V and 8 bases at J, with 17 bases in the middle. This CDR3 is 13 amino acids long. The CDR3 loop reads CASNSRVWVGYTF. In DNA, the CDR3 is TGTGCCAGCAACAGCCGGGTCTGGGTGGGCTACACCTTC.

This sequence joins TRBV3-1 (or the pseudogene TRBV3-2) and TRBJ1-3, with D perhaps TRBD1 (6 bases). The CDR3 totals 14 residues. Germline-derived CDR1 and CDR2 are LGHDT and YNNKEL (reference sequence). The V and J ends lost 6 bases and 0 bases respectively, with 9 bases between them. The CDR3 bases are TGTGCCAGCAGTGCACAGGGCTCTGGAAACACCATATATTTT. It translates to CASSAQGSGNTIYF.

V usage is TRBV12-5 and J usage is TRBJ1-1, with TRBD1 identical over 8 bases. Germline CDR1 LGHNT, CDR2 FRNRAP. Losses at the gene ends were 5 bases for V and 0 bases for J; bases not matched to a gene: 20. CDR3 length: 20 residues. The CDR3 loop is CASGQQGAPQPGHMNTEAFF. As DNA, the CDR3 is TGTGCTAGTGGTCAGCAGGGGGCCCCACAACCCGGACACATGAACACTGAAGCTTTCTTT.

The chain has TRBV4-1 and TRBJ2-7, with D tentatively TRBD1 (5 bases). Per the germline V gene, CDR1 is MGHRA and CDR2 is YSYEKL. The CDR3 length is 14 residues. Trimming removed 1 base at V and 3 bases at J, with 10 bases between. CDR3 DNA: TGCGCCAGCAGCCAAGTGATCAGGGACTACGAGCAGTACTTC. Residues: CASSQVIRDYEQYF.

V usage is TRBV7-9 and J usage is TRBJ1-2; TRBD1 matches at 9 bases. CDR1 is SEHNR, CDR2 FQNEAQ, per germline (reference sequence). V was pared by 5 bases and J by 7 bases, with 8 bases of the junction left unmatched. The CDR3 sequence is 14 residues long. DNA of the CDR3: TGTGCCAGCAGCCCGGAACAGGGGGCTGTTGGCTACACCTTC. This encodes CASSPEQGAVGYTF.

This clone came up once. The rearrangement links TRBV2 to TRBJ1-3, with a possible D match to TRBD1 (6 bases). The CDR3 loop spans 13 amino acids. Trimming left V 5 bases short and J 11 bases short, with 16 bases between. Germline CDR1 is SNHLY and CDR2 is FYNNEI. CDR3 bases: TGTGCCAGCAGTTATATACAGGGTAACGCCATATATTTT. It is translated as CASSYIQGNAIYF.

This clone was seen only a few times. V gene TRBV30 combines with J gene TRBJ2-2, with D perhaps being TRBD1 or TRBD2 (5 bases each). CDR1 and CDR2 from the germline V gene are GTSNPN and SVGIG (reference sequence). The ends were cut back, 5 bases at V and 10 bases at J, with 23 bases in the middle. The CDR3 runs 15 residues. This chain's CDR3 is CAWSKRLGREKELFF. The CDR3 coding sequence is TGTGCCTGGTCAAAAAGATTAGGCAGGGAGAAGGAGCTGTTTTTT.

V gene TRBV4-2 combines with J gene TRBJ1-1; D is uncertain. The CDR3 consists of 12 residues. Trimming removed 0 bases from V and 6 bases from J, with 5 bases in between. Germline lookup yields CDR1 LGHNA and CDR2 YNFKEQ. The CDR3 nucleotides read TGTGCCAGCAGCCAAGACACCTCTGAAGCTTTCTTT. Protein: CASSQDTSEAFF.